A selection of T cell receptor beta chains follows, all from one sample in a study of shared T cell receptors in the human thymus. This table comes from immunoSEQ multiplex PCR, and its TCRdb copy is limited to in-frame clones, with some not included. This sample has roughly 710,000 clones, with approximately 85% found just once. These sequences were also reported in another study, on human thymus T cells.

Source material: thymocytes. The receptor source for this set is a girl under three years old with a congenital heart defect. Both conserved end residues are part of each CDR3.

V,CDR3
TRBV6-6,CASNQVRNYGYTF
TRBV5-6,CASSFPPGGRYTDTQYF
TRBV19,CASSVGLAIYNEQFF
TRBV30,CAWRPKAAQGIANYGYTF
TRBV29-1,CSFHPSLNGRGYTF
TRBV20-1,CSAAQGYEQFF
TRBV11-2,CASSPPPDRGGHGYTF
TRBV13,CASSLGSRDNSYEQYF
TRBV6-1,CASTGYTEAFF
TRBV19,CASSTNTGTEAFF
TRBV4-3,CASSQLTGVVGQPQHF
TRBV5-1,CASSPGDRENTEAFF
TRBV30,CAWSDGTGGENTEAFF
TRBV27,CASRDPCGGEGYTF
TRBV6-1,CASSEADPGQGGSRELGQPQHF
TRBV4-1,CASRQGNTEAFF